Shown below are 9 T cell receptor beta chains from a single sample sequenced in a study of blood T cell repertoires in COVID-19. Generated by immunoSEQ multiplex PCR, the TCRdb table keeps only in-frame clones and is missing some. The sample includes 70,000 to 90,000 clones, over 70% of them seen just once. The sequenced sample was peripheral blood. These receptors all come from a human donor in a cohort sampled during active COVID-19.

The chain is built from TRBV28 and TRBJ2-4, with 8 bases lining up with TRBD1. This CDR3 is 16 amino acids long. Germline values: CDR1 MDHEN, CDR2 SYDVKM. V gave up 3 bases and J gave up 2 bases; unmatched junction bases: 6. The DNA for the CDR3 is TGTGCCAGCAGTTTCGGCCAGGGGGCATCCAAAAACATTCAGTACTTC. It yields the protein CASSFGQGASKNIQYF.

The chain joins TRBV12-5 to TRBJ2-5; D possibly corresponds to TRBD1 (6 bases). V was cut by 5 bases and J by 3 bases, with 16 bases left in between. The germline V gene has CDR1 LGHNT and CDR2 FRNRAP. The CDR3 contains 15 residues. The CDR3 bases are TGTGCTAGTGGTATCCTGACAGGAGGCAAAGAGACCCAGTACTTC. Protein sequence: CASGILTGGKETQYF. Complete variable domain (other parts from reference TRBV12-5 and TRBJ2-5): DARVTQTPRHKVTEMGQEVTMRCQPILGHNTVFWYRQTMMQGLELLAYFRNRAPLDDSGMPKDRFSAEMPDATLATLKIQPSEPRDSAVYFCASGILTGGKETQYFGPGTRLLVL.

This chain connects TRBV6-5 to TRBJ1-4; no reliable D call. The length of the CDR3 is 14 residues. Trimming pared 4 bases from V and 3 bases from J, leaving 9 bases between. Germline-derived CDR1 and CDR2 are MNHEY and SVGAGI. The CDR3 nucleotides read TGTGCCAGCAGTTCAGGTTCTCCTAATGAAAAACTGTTTTTT. It specifies CASSSGSPNEKLFF.

This clone was found a few times. The chain has TRBV28 and TRBJ2-7; D not resolved. Germline V gene sequence: CDR1 MDHEN, CDR2 SYDVKM. The CDR3 loop spans 15 amino acids. The V gene lost 7 bases and the J gene lost 4 bases, with 20 bases spanning the gap. The CDR3, as DNA: TGTGCCAGCACTAACCCGCAGGTCTCTTCTTACGAGCAGTACTTC. As protein: CASTNPQVSSYEQYF.

The chain couples TRBV2 to TRBJ1-1, with D perhaps TRBD1 (6 bases). The CDR3 has 16 amino acids. Germline V CDR1 and CDR2: SNHLY, FYNNEI. V was shortened by 2 bases and J by 1 base, with 14 bases between the two germline ends. The DNA of the CDR3 is TGTGCCAGCAGTGAATGGCTAAGGGACAAGAACACTGAAGCTTTCTTT. Its protein product is CASSEWLRDKNTEAFF.

With respect to this clone: The junction and the germline gene differ at one end; a read error may be behind it. The chain uses TRBV11-2 and TRBJ2-3, with TRBD2 identical over 7 bases. Germline V gives CDR1 SGHAT, CDR2 FQNNGV. The CDR3 consists of 12 residues. The CDR3 DNA follows: TGTGCCAGCAGCTTAGGAGAGGGAGGGGAGGATTTT. Encoded protein: CASSLGEGGEDF. Full variable domain (remainder filled in from reference TRBV11-2 and TRBJ2-3): EAGVAQSPRYKIIEKRQSVAFWCNPISGHATLYWYQQILGQGPKLLIQFQNNGVVDDSQLPKDRFSAERLKGVDSTLKIQPAKLEDSAVYLCASSLGEGGEDFGPGTRLTVL.

V is TRBV13 and J is TRBJ1-6; D is possibly TRBD1 (6 bases). In germline, CDR1 is PRHDT, CDR2 FYEKMQ (reference sequence). Deletions cut 5 bases from V and 7 bases from J, with 12 bases between. The CDR3 spans 14 residues. CDR3 amino acids: CASSNRARNSPLHF. The CDR3 nucleotides read TGTGCCAGCAGCAACAGGGCTCGGAATTCACCCCTCCACTTT.

The V call is TRBV12-3 or TRBV12-4, the J call TRBJ2-1; D gene uncertain. CDR3 length equals 11 residues. V lost 5 bases and J 4 bases, leaving 3 bases between the germline ends. The CDR3 DNA reads as TGTGCCAGCAGTCTTTACAATGAGCAGTTCTTC. Translated: CASSLYNEQFF.

This clone occurred once. The chain employs TRBV24-1 and TRBJ2-3; D may be TRBD1 (5 bases). Per germline, CDR1 KGHDR and CDR2 SFDVKD. V was cut by 11 bases and J by 3 bases, with 14 bases left in between. The CDR3 has 13 amino acids. CDR3 DNA: TGTGCCATCGGCTCGACAGTGACAGATACGCAGTATTTT. Encoded protein: CAIGSTVTDTQYF.